This record looks at one TCR beta chain sequence and its context. The table came from immunoSEQ multiplex PCR; TCRdb's copy has only in-frame clones and leaves some out. The table has some 220,000 clones, roughly 85% seen once. Deletions cut 6 bases from V and 8 bases from J, with 17 bases between. The CDR3 is made up of 14 amino acids. This entry is derived from a study of blood T cell repertoires in COVID-19. The sequencing sample was made of peripheral blood. The chain couples TRBV23-1 to TRBJ1-3; D is undetermined. TRBV23-1 counts as an open reading frame of uncertain function. This clonotype was obtained from a woman between 70 and 85 years old with COVID-19, enrolled during active disease. CDR3 coding DNA: TGCGCCAGCAGCTTACCTTGGCGGGTCCACACCATATATTTT. This codes for CASSLPWRVHTIYF.